This T cell receptor (beta chain) was sequenced for a study of blood T cell repertoires in COVID-19. Produced via immunoSEQ multiplex PCR; TCRdb's table is partial and in-frame only. The data hold under 200,000 clones, with about four fifths observed a single time. V was cut by 9 bases and J by 4 bases, with 19 bases left in between. Germline V lookup: CDR1 MNHNY, CDR2 SVGAGI (reference sequence). The CDR3 runs 15 residues. The sample was peripheral blood. The sequence came from a man in his 70s with active or convalescent COVID-19. The rearrangement joins TRBV6-6 to TRBJ2-1; TRBD2 might be the D (6 bases). The CDR3 loop reads CASSALSGAYNEQFF. The CDR3 DNA reads as TGTGCCAGTTCGGCCCTCTCGGGAGCGTACAATGAGCAGTTCTTC.